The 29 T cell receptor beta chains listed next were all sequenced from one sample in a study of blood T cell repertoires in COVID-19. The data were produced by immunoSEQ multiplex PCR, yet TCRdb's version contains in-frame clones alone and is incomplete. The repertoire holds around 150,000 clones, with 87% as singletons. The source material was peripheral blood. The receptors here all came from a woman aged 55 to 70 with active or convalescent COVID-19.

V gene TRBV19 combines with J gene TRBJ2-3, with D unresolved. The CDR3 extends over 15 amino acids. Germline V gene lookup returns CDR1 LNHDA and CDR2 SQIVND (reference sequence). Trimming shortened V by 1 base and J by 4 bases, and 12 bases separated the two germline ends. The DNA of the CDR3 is TGTGCCAGTAGTATAGGAGTAAGTTCCCCAGATACGCAGTATTTT. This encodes CASSIGVSSPDTQYF. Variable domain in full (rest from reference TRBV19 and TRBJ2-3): DGGITQSPKYLFRKEGQNVTLSCEQNLNHDAMYWYRQDPGQGLRLIYYSQIVNDFQKGDIAEGYSVSREKKESFPLTVTSAQKNPTAFYLCASSIGVSSPDTQYFGPGTRLTVL.

This CDR3 reads CASSYSVTVSGNTIYF. As DNA, the CDR3 is TGTGCCAGCAGTTACTCGGTCACAGTCTCTGGAAACACCATATATTTT. This rearrangement joins TRBV6-5 to TRBJ1-3; D is ambiguous. CDR1 is MNHEY, CDR2 SVGAGI, per germline. The CDR3 has 16 residues. The ends were cut back, 0 bases at V and 0 bases at J, with 9 bases in the middle.

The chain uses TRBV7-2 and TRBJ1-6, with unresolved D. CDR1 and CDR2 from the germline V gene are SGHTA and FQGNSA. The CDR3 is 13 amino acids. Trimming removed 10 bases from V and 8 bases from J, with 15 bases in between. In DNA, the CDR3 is TGTGCCACCAAAATTCTAGTGCATTCACCCCTCCACTTT. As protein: CATKILVHSPLHF.

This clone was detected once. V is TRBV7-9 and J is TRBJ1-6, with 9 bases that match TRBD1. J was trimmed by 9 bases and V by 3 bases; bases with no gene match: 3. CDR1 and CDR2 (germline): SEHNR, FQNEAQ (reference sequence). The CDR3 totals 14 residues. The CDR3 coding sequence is TGTGCCAGCAGCTTTGGGACAGGGTTTTCACCCCTCCACTTT. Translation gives CASSFGTGFSPLHF.

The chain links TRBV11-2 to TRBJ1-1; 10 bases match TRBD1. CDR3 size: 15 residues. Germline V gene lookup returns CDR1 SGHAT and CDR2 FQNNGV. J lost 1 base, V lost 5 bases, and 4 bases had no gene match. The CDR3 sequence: CASSKRQGANTEAFF. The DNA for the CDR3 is TGTGCCAGCAGCAAAAGACAGGGGGCGAACACTGAAGCTTTCTTT. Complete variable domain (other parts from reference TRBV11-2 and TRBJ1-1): EAGVAQSPRYKIIEKRQSVAFWCNPISGHATLYWYQQILGQGPKLLIQFQNNGVVDDSQLPKDRFSAERLKGVDSTLKIQPAKLEDSAVYLCASSKRQGANTEAFFGQGTRLTVV.

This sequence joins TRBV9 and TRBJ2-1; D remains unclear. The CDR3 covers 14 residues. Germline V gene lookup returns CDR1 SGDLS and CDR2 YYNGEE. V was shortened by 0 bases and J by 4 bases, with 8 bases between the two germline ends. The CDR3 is CASSVELAYNEQFF. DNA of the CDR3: TGTGCCAGCAGCGTAGAGTTAGCTTACAATGAGCAGTTCTTC.

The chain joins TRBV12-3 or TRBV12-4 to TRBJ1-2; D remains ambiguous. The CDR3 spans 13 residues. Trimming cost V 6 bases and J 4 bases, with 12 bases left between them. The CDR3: CASSQSTGYGYTF. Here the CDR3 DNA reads TGTGCCAGCAGCCAAAGTACTGGCTATGGCTACACCTTC.

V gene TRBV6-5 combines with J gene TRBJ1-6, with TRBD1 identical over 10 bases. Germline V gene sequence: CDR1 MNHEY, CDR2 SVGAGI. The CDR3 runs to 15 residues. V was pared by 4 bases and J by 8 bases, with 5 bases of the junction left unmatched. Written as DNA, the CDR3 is TGTGCCAGCAGTTCCCCAGGGACAGGGGATTCACCCCTCCACTTT. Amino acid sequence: CASSSPGTGDSPLHF.

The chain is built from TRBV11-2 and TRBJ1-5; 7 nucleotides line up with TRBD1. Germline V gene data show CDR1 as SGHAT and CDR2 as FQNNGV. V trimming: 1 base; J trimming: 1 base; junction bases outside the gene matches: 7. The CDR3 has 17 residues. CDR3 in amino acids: CASSLGTGVGSNQPQHF. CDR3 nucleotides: TGTGCCAGCAGCTTAGGAACAGGGGTGGGGAGCAATCAGCCCCAGCATTTT.

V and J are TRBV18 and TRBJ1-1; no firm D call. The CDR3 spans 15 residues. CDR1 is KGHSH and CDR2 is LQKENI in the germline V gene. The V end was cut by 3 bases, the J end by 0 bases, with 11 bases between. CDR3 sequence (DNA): TGTGCCAGCTCACCCGGGGAAGGGATGAACACTGAAGCTTTCTTT. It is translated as CASSPGEGMNTEAFF.

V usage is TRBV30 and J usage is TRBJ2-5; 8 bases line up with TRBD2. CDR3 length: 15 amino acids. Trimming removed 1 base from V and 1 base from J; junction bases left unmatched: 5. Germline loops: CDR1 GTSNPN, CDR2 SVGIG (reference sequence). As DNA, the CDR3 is TGTGCCTGGAGTGCGGCGGGGGGCGGCCAAGAGACCCAGTACTTC. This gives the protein CAWSAAGGGQETQYF. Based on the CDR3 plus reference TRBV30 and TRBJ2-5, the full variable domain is SQTIHQWPATLVQPVGSPLSLECTVEGTSNPNLYWYRQAAGRGLQLLFYSVGIGQISSEVPQNLSASRPQDRQFILSSKKLLLSDSGFYLCAWSAAGGGQETQYFGPGTRLLVL.

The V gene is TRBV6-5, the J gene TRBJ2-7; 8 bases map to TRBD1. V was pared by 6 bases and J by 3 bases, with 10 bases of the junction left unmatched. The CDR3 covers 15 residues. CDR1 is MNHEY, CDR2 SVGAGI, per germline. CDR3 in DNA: TGTGCCAGCAGAGATACCGGGACAGGAGACTACGAGCAGTACTTC. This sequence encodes CASRDTGTGDYEQYF.

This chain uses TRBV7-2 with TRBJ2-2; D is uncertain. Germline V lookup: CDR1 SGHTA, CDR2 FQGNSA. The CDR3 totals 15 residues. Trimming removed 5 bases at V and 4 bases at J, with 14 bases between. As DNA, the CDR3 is TGTGCCAGCAGCACTGACAACTTTGGCACCGGGGAGCTGTTTTTT. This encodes CASSTDNFGTGELFF.

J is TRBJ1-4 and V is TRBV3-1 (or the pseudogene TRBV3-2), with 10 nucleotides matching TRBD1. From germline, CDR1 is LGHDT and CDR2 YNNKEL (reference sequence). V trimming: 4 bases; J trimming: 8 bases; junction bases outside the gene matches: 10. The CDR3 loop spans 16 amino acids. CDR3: CASSRRQGAGREKLFF. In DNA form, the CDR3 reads TGTGCCAGCAGCCGGCGACAGGGGGCCGGACGAGAAAAACTGTTTTTT.

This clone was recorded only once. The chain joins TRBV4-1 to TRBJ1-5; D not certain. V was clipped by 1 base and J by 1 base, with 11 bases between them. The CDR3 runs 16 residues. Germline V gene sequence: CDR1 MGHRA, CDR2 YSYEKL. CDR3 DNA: TGCGCCAGCAGCCAAGCGGACTTTTGGAGCAATCAGCCCCAGCATTTT. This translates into CASSQADFWSNQPQHF.

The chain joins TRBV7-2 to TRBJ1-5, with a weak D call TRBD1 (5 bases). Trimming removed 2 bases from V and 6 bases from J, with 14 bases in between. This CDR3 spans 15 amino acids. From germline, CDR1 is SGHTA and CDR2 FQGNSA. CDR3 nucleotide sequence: TGTGCCAGCAGCTTATCTCAGGGAGGTATTCAGCCCCAGCATTTT. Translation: CASSLSQGGIQPQHF.

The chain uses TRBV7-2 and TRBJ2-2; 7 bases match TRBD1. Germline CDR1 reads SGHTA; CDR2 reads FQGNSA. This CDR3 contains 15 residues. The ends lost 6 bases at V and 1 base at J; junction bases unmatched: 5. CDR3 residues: CASRPTGVNTGELFF. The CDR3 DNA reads TGTGCCAGCAGGCCTACAGGGGTGAACACCGGGGAGCTGTTTTTT.

The CDR3 is CASSLEAGYGYTF. CDR3 DNA sequence: TGTGCCAGCAGCTTAGAGGCAGGCTATGGCTACACCTTC. The chain joins TRBV7-2 to TRBJ1-2; D is unresolved. Germline V lookup: CDR1 SGHTA, CDR2 FQGNSA. The CDR3 runs 13 residues. V shed 1 base and J shed 4 bases, with 7 bases lying between them.

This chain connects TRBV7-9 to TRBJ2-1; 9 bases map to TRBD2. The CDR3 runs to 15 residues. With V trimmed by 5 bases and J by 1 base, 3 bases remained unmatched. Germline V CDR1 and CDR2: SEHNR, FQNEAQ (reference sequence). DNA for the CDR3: TGTGCCAGCAGCGACCTAGCGGGGTCCTACAATGAGCAGTTCTTC. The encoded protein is CASSDLAGSYNEQFF. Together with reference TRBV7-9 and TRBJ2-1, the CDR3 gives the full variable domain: DTGVSQNPRHKITKRGQNVTFRCDPISEHNRLYWYRQTLGQGPEFLTYFQNEAQLEKSRLLSDRFSAERPKGSFSTLEIQRTEQGDSAMYLCASSDLAGSYNEQFFGPGTRLTVL.

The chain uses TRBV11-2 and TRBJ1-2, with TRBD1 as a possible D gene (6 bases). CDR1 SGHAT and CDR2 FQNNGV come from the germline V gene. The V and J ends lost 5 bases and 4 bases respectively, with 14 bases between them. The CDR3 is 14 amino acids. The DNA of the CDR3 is TGTGCCAGCAGCACACAGGGTGTTGGCTATGGCTACACCTTC. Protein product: CASSTQGVGYGYTF. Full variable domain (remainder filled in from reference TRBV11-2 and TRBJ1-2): EAGVAQSPRYKIIEKRQSVAFWCNPISGHATLYWYQQILGQGPKLLIQFQNNGVVDDSQLPKDRFSAERLKGVDSTLKIQPAKLEDSAVYLCASSTQGVGYGYTFGSGTRLTVV.

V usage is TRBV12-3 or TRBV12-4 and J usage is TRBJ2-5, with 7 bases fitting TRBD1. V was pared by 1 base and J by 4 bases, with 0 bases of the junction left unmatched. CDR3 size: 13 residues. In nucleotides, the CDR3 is TGTGCCAGCAGTTTAGGACAGGGAGAGACCCAGTACTTC. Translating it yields CASSLGQGETQYF.

The CDR3 sequence: CASSLGQSYEQYF. DNA for the CDR3: TGTGCCAGCAGTTTGGGGCAGTCCTACGAGCAGTACTTC. The chain links TRBV12-3 or TRBV12-4 to TRBJ2-7, with D perhaps matching TRBD1 (5 bases). V lost 3 bases and J lost 1, with 7 bases in between. The CDR3 contains 13 residues.

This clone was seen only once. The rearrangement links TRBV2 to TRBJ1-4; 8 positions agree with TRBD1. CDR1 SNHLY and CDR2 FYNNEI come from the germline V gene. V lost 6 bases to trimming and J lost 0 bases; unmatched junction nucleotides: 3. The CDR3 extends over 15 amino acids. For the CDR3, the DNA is TGTGCCAGCAGCGGGACAGGAACAACTAATGAAAAACTGTTTTTT. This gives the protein CASSGTGTTNEKLFF.

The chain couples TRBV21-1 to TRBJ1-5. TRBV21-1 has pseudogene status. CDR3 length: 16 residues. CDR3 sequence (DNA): TGTGCCAGCAGACAATGTGGAGGGGTGAGCAATCAGCCCCAGCATTTT. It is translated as CASRQCGGVSNQPQHF.

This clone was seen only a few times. The CDR3 sequence is CASSLTHSSTDTQYF. The CDR3 DNA sequence: TGTGCCAGCAGCCTCACACATTCTAGCACAGATACGCAGTATTTT. V gene TRBV7-2 combines with J gene TRBJ2-3; D not certain. The V and J ends lost 5 bases and 0 bases respectively, with 12 bases between them. There are 15 residues in the CDR3. Germline values: CDR1 SGHTA, CDR2 FQGNSA.

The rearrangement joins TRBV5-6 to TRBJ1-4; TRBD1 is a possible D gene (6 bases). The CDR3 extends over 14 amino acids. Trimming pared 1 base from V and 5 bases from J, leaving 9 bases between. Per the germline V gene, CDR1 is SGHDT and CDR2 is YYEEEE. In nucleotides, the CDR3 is TGTGCCAGCAGCTTGAGAACAGGGAATGAAAAACTGTTTTTT. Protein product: CASSLRTGNEKLFF.

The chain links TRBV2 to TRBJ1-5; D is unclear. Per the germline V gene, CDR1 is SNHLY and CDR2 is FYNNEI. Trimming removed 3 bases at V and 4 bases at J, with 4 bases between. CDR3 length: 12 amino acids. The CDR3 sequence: CASSERNQPQHF. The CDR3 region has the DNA TGTGCCAGCAGTGAGAGAAATCAGCCCCAGCATTTT.

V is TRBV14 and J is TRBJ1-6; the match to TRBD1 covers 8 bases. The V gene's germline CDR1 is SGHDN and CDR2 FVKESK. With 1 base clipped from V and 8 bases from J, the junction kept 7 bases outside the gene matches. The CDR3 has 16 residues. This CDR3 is CASSQARGQPYSPLHF. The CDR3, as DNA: TGTGCCAGCAGCCAAGCCAGGGGGCAGCCCTATTCACCCCTCCACTTT.

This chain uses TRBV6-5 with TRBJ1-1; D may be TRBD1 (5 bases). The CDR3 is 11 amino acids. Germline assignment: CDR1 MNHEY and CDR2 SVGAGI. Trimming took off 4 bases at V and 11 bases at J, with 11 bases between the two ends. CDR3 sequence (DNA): TGTGCCAGCAGTTCTCCGAAGGGGGCTTTCTTT. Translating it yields CASSSPKGAFF.